The T cell receptor (beta chain) under discussion was sequenced for a study of post-analysis software for immune sequencing data. The CDR3 consists of 19 residues. The germline V gene encodes CDR1 SGHRS and CDR2 YFSETQ. The V and J ends lost 0 bases and 5 bases, in that order; junction bases with no gene match: 13. Unique molecular identifiers were carried by the TCR beta cDNA libraries. A population of about 0.95 to 10 million T cells gave rise to roughly 0.5 million cDNA molecules. TCRdb re-called the PCR reads with MiXCR, one entry per CDR3 protein. There are roughly 570,000 distinct CDR3 sequences in the sample; around a third occur only once, and approximately 6% lies in the top ten. This clonotype came up a few times. The target antigen is unknown. Overall study findings and caveats: Patients carried five TRBV segments more frequently than controls did, and TRBV5-6, TRBV5-1 and TRBV20-1 were among them.

This rearrangement joins TRBV5-1 to TRBJ2-5; the match to TRBD2 covers 13 bases. Sequencing used blood. This TCR came from a girl under 18 with multiple sclerosis. The CDR3 DNA follows: TGCGCCAGCAGCTTGGTTGGGACTAGCGGGGCCGGACCAGTGGAGACCCAGTACTTC. Encoded protein: CASSLVGTSGAGPVETQYF.